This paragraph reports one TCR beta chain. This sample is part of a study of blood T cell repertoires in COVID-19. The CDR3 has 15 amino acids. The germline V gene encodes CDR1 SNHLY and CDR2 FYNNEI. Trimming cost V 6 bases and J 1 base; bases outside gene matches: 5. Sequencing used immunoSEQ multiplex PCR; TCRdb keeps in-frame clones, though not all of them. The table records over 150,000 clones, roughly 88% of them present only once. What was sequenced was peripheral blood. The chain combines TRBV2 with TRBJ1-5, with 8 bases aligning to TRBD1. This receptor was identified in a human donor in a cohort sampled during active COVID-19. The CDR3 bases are TGTGCCAGCAGGAAAACAGGGGGGAGCAATCAGCCCCAGCATTTT. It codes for CASRKTGGSNQPQHF.